Listed below are T cell receptor beta chains from one sample, sequenced in a study of regulatory T cells in long-lasting Graves disease. One entry per CDR3 protein results from TCRdb running MiXCR on the multiplex PCR reads. This table holds around 480,000 distinct CDR3 sequences, 16% found once. The same sample was also studied in work on T cells in Graves' hyperthyroidism and ophthalmopathy.

The sequences come from peripheral blood mononuclear cells (PBMCs), collected at new diagnosis, from a patient treated with antithyroid drugs. Every receptor here comes from a man aged 35 to 55 with Graves disease. Each CDR3 is given with its conserved first and last residue. A D gene is named only where the DNA matches it firmly. Size is omitted from some rows. Given values are once, few, many or a class for expanded clones.

j_call: TRBJ1-2
d_call: TRBD1
clone_size: many
v_call: TRBV28
cdr3_nt: TGTGCCAGCAGAGGGGGCAACTCGGGAGGCTACACCTTC
cdr3_aa: CASRGGNSGGYTF

j_call: TRBJ1-2
d_call: .
clone_size: .
v_call: TRBV20-1
cdr3_nt: TGCAGTGCAAGGGAGGAACTCTATGGCTACACCTTC
cdr3_aa: CSAREELYGYTF

j_call: TRBJ1-1
d_call: .
clone_size: few
v_call: TRBV24-1
cdr3_nt: TGTGCCACCAGTGAAGGAGGGTGGGGCACTGAAGCTTTCTTT
cdr3_aa: CATSEGGWGTEAFF

j_call: TRBJ1-1
d_call: .
clone_size: many
v_call: TRBV29-1
cdr3_nt: TGCAGCCACGGGGCAGGGAAGACTGAAGCTTTCTTT
cdr3_aa: CSHGAGKTEAFF

j_call: TRBJ1-4
d_call: .
clone_size: .
v_call: TRBV6-5
cdr3_nt: TGTGCCAGCAGTTCTGGGGGGGTTAGTGAAAAACTGTTTTTT
cdr3_aa: CASSSGGVSEKLFF

j_call: TRBJ2-7
d_call: TRBD2
clone_size: .
v_call: TRBV20-1
cdr3_nt: TGCAGTGCGGGGACTAGCGGGAGGGCCTACGAGCAGTACTTC
cdr3_aa: CSAGTSGRAYEQYF

j_call: TRBJ2-7
d_call: .
clone_size: many
v_call: TRBV20-1
cdr3_nt: TGCAGTGCTAGAGATCTAGGGTTAGGCTTTTACGAGCAGTACTTC
cdr3_aa: CSARDLGLGFYEQYF

j_call: TRBJ2-7
d_call: .
clone_size: many
v_call: TRBV20-1
cdr3_nt: TGCAGTGCTAGCCATATAGGGGGGACCTACGAGCAGTACTTC
cdr3_aa: CSASHIGGTYEQYF

j_call: TRBJ2-5
d_call: TRBD2
clone_size: many
v_call: TRBV29-1
cdr3_nt: TGCAGCGTTCGTTCGGGAGGGGAAAACCAAGAGACCCAGTACTTC
cdr3_aa: CSVRSGGENQETQYF

j_call: TRBJ2-7
d_call: TRBD2
clone_size: .
v_call: TRBV4-1
cdr3_nt: TGCGCCAGCAGCCAACCGACTAGCGGAGATTACGAGCAGTACTTC
cdr3_aa: CASSQPTSGDYEQYF

j_call: TRBJ2-7
d_call: TRBD1
clone_size: many
v_call: TRBV28
cdr3_nt: TGTGCCAGCGACGGACAGGGGATCGGCGAGCAGTACTTC
cdr3_aa: CASDGQGIGEQYF

j_call: TRBJ2-5
d_call: TRBD2
clone_size: few
v_call: TRBV6-2/TRBV6-3
cdr3_nt: TGTGCCAGCAGTGTTGTGGGACTAGCGGGGAGAGGGGGTGAGACCCAGTACTTC
cdr3_aa: CASSVVGLAGRGGETQYF

j_call: TRBJ2-1
d_call: TRBD2
clone_size: few
v_call: TRBV20-1
cdr3_nt: TGCAGTGCTAGGACTAGCGGGATATACAATGAGCAGTTCTTC
cdr3_aa: CSARTSGIYNEQFF

j_call: TRBJ2-3
d_call: .
clone_size: .
v_call: TRBV28
cdr3_nt: TGTGCCAGCAGGGACGTTGTCGCAGATACGCAGTATTTT
cdr3_aa: CASRDVVADTQYF

j_call: TRBJ2-1
d_call: .
clone_size: many
v_call: TRBV13
cdr3_nt: TGTGCCAGCAGCTTACGAGGGGTTCGAGGCCAATCAGGGGAGCAGTTCTTC
cdr3_aa: CASSLRGVRGQSGEQFF

j_call: TRBJ2-3
d_call: .
clone_size: many
v_call: TRBV11-2
cdr3_nt: TGTGCCAGCAGCTTAGATCCGCCACTAGCAAGTACAGATACGCAGTATTTT
cdr3_aa: CASSLDPPLASTDTQYF

j_call: TRBJ2-7
d_call: .
clone_size: .
v_call: TRBV7-9
cdr3_nt: TGTGCCAGCGGGCATTCACAGGGAAAAAACGAGCAGTACTTC
cdr3_aa: CASGHSQGKNEQYF

j_call: TRBJ2-7
d_call: TRBD1
clone_size: few
v_call: TRBV30
cdr3_nt: TGTGCCTGGGACAGGGGCCCCAGCTCCTACGAGCAGTACTTC
cdr3_aa: CAWDRGPSSYEQYF

j_call: TRBJ2-1
d_call: TRBD2
clone_size: .
v_call: TRBV6-5
cdr3_nt: TGTGCCAGCAGTTATTGGGTCGGGCGGGAGGGCAATGAGCAGTTCTTC
cdr3_aa: CASSYWVGREGNEQFF

j_call: TRBJ2-2
d_call: TRBD1
clone_size: many
v_call: TRBV2
cdr3_nt: TGTGCCAGCAGTGCAGGCAGGGGGCAGTCCGGGGAGCTGTTTTTT
cdr3_aa: CASSAGRGQSGELFF

j_call: TRBJ1-6
d_call: TRBD1
clone_size: many
v_call: TRBV30
cdr3_nt: TGTGCCGGGACCTCGACAGGGGGGGTTTCACCCCTCCACTTT
cdr3_aa: CAGTSTGGVSPLHF

j_call: TRBJ2-1
d_call: TRBD2
clone_size: many
v_call: TRBV7-2
cdr3_nt: TGTGCCAGCAGCCGGCTAGCGGGACTGGGTGAGCAGTTCTTC
cdr3_aa: CASSRLAGLGEQFF

j_call: TRBJ2-1
d_call: .
clone_size: .
v_call: TRBV7-8
cdr3_nt: TGTGCCAGCAGCGATAATGTGGGAAGGGAGTGGAATGAGCAGTTCTTC
cdr3_aa: CASSDNVGREWNEQFF

j_call: TRBJ1-2
d_call: .
clone_size: few
v_call: TRBV27
cdr3_nt: TGTGCCAGCAAGGGCTCTAACTATGGCTACACCTTC
cdr3_aa: CASKGSNYGYTF

j_call: TRBJ1-5
d_call: .
clone_size: .
v_call: TRBV30
cdr3_nt: TGTGCCTGGAGAGAATATAGCAATCAGCCCCAGCATTTT
cdr3_aa: CAWREYSNQPQHF

j_call: TRBJ2-2
d_call: .
clone_size: .
v_call: TRBV19
cdr3_nt: TGTGCCAGTAGTATCACAGTCCCTATTAGTATTGGTGCCGGGGAGCTGTTTTTT
cdr3_aa: CASSITVPISIGAGELFF

j_call: TRBJ2-3
d_call: .
clone_size: many
v_call: TRBV2
cdr3_nt: TGTGCCAGCAGACATACAGGGCTCACAGATACGCAGTATTTT
cdr3_aa: CASRHTGLTDTQYF

j_call: TRBJ2-2
d_call: .
clone_size: once
v_call: TRBV10-3
cdr3_nt: TGTGCCATCAGTGTGTTTCCCGACACCGGGGAGCTGTTTTTT
cdr3_aa: CAISVFPDTGELFF

j_call: TRBJ2-3
d_call: .
clone_size: many
v_call: TRBV2
cdr3_nt: TGTGCCAGCAGCACTCACGAGACAGATACGCAGTATTTT
cdr3_aa: CASSTHETDTQYF

j_call: TRBJ2-5
d_call: .
clone_size: many
v_call: TRBV28
cdr3_nt: TGTGCCAGCAGTTTAAATCTCCAAGAGACCCAGTACTTC
cdr3_aa: CASSLNLQETQYF

j_call: TRBJ2-1
d_call: TRBD2
clone_size: many
v_call: TRBV7-2
cdr3_nt: TGTGCCAGCAGCCCCTTTGCGGGAGGGACCTACAATGAGCAGTTCTTC
cdr3_aa: CASSPFAGGTYNEQFF

j_call: TRBJ2-6
d_call: TRBD1
clone_size: .
v_call: TRBV27
cdr3_nt: TGTGCCAGCAGTCCGGGACAGGGTCTCCCTGGGGCCAACGTCCTGACTTTC
cdr3_aa: CASSPGQGLPGANVLTF

j_call: TRBJ1-2
d_call: .
clone_size: .
v_call: TRBV3-1
cdr3_nt: TGTGCCAGCAGCCAAGATATAGGAGGCTACACCTTC
cdr3_aa: CASSQDIGGYTF

j_call: TRBJ2-3
d_call: .
clone_size: many
v_call: TRBV30
cdr3_nt: TGTGCCTGGAGTTGGGGGTCGGGAGATACGCAGTATTTT
cdr3_aa: CAWSWGSGDTQYF

j_call: TRBJ1-1
d_call: .
clone_size: many
v_call: TRBV5-6
cdr3_nt: TGTGCCAGCAGCCCCGTTGGGGGGTCGGACACTGAAGCTTTCTTT
cdr3_aa: CASSPVGGSDTEAFF

j_call: TRBJ2-6
d_call: .
clone_size: few
v_call: TRBV6-2/TRBV6-3
cdr3_nt: TGTGCCAGCAGTTACTCGAGCGGCTCTGGGGCCAACGTCCTGACTTTC
cdr3_aa: CASSYSSGSGANVLTF

j_call: TRBJ1-5
d_call: .
clone_size: many
v_call: TRBV30
cdr3_nt: TGTGCCTGGGTGGGGAGGCTCAATCAGCCCCAGCATTTT
cdr3_aa: CAWVGRLNQPQHF

j_call: TRBJ1-6
d_call: .
clone_size: few
v_call: TRBV20-1
cdr3_nt: TGCAGTGCTAGAGAGACCGCGGGGTGGAATTCACCCCTCCACTTT
cdr3_aa: CSARETAGWNSPLHF

j_call: TRBJ2-3
d_call: .
clone_size: many
v_call: TRBV10-2
cdr3_nt: TGCGCCAGCAGTGCGGGGCGGGGACCAGATACGCAGTATTTT
cdr3_aa: CASSAGRGPDTQYF

j_call: TRBJ2-2
d_call: .
clone_size: few
v_call: TRBV15
cdr3_nt: TGTGCCACCAGCCCCGAAGTTCGGGACACCGGGGAGCTGTTTTTT
cdr3_aa: CATSPEVRDTGELFF

j_call: TRBJ2-1
d_call: TRBD2
clone_size: many
v_call: TRBV5-1
cdr3_nt: TGCGCCAGCAGCTTTAGAGCGGGAGGTGTATATGAGCAGTTCTTC
cdr3_aa: CASSFRAGGVYEQFF

j_call: TRBJ2-7
d_call: TRBD1
clone_size: .
v_call: TRBV6-8
cdr3_nt: TGTGCCAGCAGTTACTGCCGCGGACAGGGGGACGAGCAGTACTTC
cdr3_aa: CASSYCRGQGDEQYF

j_call: TRBJ2-5
d_call: .
clone_size: few
v_call: TRBV7-9
cdr3_nt: TGTGCCAGCAGCCCAGTGGGGACCGGGGGACAAGAGACCCAGTACTTC
cdr3_aa: CASSPVGTGGQETQYF

j_call: TRBJ2-7
d_call: .
clone_size: many
v_call: TRBV28
cdr3_nt: TGTGCCAGCAGTTTAGACGAGCAGTACTTC
cdr3_aa: CASSLDEQYF

j_call: TRBJ1-1
d_call: .
clone_size: many
v_call: TRBV12-3/TRBV12-4
cdr3_nt: TGTGCCAGCAGCCAACTTACCACTGAAGCTTTCTTT
cdr3_aa: CASSQLTTEAFF

j_call: TRBJ2-2
d_call: TRBD1
clone_size: many
v_call: TRBV20-1
cdr3_nt: TGCAGTGCTAGAGATCGAGGACAGGTGAACACCGGGGAGCTGTTTTTT
cdr3_aa: CSARDRGQVNTGELFF

j_call: TRBJ2-2
d_call: .
clone_size: many
v_call: TRBV5-1
cdr3_nt: TGCGCCAGCAGCTTGACGCAGGGACCGGGTGGAGAGCTGTTTTTT
cdr3_aa: CASSLTQGPGGELFF

j_call: TRBJ1-5
d_call: TRBD1
clone_size: .
v_call: TRBV12-5
cdr3_nt: TGTGCTAGTGGTCTAGGGACAGGAACTAGCAATCAGCCCCAGCATTTT
cdr3_aa: CASGLGTGTSNQPQHF

j_call: TRBJ2-7
d_call: TRBD1
clone_size: few
v_call: TRBV12-5
cdr3_nt: TGTGCTAGTGGTTTGCCACAGGGGGTGCAGGACGAGCAGTACTTC
cdr3_aa: CASGLPQGVQDEQYF